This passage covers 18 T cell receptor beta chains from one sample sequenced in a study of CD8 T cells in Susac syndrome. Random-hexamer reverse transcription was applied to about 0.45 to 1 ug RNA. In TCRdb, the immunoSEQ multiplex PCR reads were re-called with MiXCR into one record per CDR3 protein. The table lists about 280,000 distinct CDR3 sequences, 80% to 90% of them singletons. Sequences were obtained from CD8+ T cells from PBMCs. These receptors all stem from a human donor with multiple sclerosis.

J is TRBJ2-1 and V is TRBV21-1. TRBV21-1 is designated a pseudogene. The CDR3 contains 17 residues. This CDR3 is CASSSKVVHHSDNEQFF. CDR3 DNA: TGTGCCAGCAGTAGCAAGGTAGTACACCATTCCGACAATGAGCAGTTCTTC.

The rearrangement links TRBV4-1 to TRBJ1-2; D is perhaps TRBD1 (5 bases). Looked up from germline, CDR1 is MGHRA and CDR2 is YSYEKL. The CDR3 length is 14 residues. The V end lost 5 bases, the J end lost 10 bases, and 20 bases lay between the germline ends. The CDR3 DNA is TGCGCCAGCAGCTCCCGGGGGGGGATCCCGCTCTACACCTTC. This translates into CASSSRGGIPLYTF.

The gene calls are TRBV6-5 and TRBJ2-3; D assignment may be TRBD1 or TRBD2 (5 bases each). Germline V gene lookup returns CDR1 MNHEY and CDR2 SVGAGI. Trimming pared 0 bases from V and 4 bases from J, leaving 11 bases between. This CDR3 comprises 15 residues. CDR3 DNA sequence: TGTGCCAGCAGTTACTCGTTGCAGGGAGCAGATACGCAGTATTTT. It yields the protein CASSYSLQGADTQYF.

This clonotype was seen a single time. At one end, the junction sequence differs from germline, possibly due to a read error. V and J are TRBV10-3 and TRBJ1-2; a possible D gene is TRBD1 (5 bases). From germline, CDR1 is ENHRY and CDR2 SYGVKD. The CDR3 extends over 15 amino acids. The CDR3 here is CAISNGVSSTWGYAF. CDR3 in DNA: TGTGCCATCAGCAATGGGGTATCGAGTACCTGGGGCTACGCCTTC.

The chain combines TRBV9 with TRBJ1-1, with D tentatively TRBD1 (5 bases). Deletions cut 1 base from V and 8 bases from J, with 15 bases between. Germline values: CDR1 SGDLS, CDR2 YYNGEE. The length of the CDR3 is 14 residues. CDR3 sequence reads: CASSVMTSRGEAFF. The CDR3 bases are TGTGCCAGCAGCGTAATGACTAGCCGGGGGGAAGCTTTCTTT.

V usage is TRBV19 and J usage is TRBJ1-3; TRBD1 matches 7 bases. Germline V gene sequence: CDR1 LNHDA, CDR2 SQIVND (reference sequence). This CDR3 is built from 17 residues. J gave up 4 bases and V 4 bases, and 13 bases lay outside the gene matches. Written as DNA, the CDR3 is TGTGCCAGTAGTACCAATACCGACAGGGAAGACGGAAACACCATATATTTT. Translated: CASSTNTDREDGNTIYF.

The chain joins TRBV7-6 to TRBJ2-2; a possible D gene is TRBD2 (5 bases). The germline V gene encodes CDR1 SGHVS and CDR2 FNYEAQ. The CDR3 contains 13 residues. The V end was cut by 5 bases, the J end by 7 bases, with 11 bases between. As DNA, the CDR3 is TGTGCCAGCAGCGAACTAGAGAACGGGGAGCTGTTTTTT. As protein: CASSELENGELFF.

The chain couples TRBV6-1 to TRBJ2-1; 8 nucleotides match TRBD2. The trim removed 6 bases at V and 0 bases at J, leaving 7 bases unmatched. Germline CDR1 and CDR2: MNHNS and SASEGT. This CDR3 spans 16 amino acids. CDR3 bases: TGTGCCAGCAGCCTCTATAGCGGGATCTCCTACAATGAGCAGTTCTTC. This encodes CASSLYSGISYNEQFF.

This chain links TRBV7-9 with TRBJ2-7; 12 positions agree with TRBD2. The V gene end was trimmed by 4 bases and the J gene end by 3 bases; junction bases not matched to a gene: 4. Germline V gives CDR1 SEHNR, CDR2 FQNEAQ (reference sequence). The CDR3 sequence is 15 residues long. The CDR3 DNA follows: TGTGCCAGCAGCTCAGAGACTAGCGGGGGCTACGAGCAGTACTTC. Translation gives CASSSETSGGYEQYF.

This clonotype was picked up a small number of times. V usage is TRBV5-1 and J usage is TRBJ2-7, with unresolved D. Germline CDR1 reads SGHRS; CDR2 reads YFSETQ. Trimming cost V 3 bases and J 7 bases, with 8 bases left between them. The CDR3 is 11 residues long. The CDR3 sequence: CASSSDGEQYF. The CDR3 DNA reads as TGCGCCAGCAGCTCAGATGGGGAGCAGTACTTC. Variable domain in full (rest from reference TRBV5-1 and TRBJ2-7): KAGVTQTPRYLIKTRGQQVTLSCSPISGHRSVSWYQQTPGQGLQFLFEYFSETQRNKGNFPGRFSGRQFSNSRSEMNVSTLELGDSALYLCASSSDGEQYFGPGTRLTVT.

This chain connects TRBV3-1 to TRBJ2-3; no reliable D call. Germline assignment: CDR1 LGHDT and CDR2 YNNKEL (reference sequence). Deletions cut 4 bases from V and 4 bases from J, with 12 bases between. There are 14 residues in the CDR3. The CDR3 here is CASSPTGRADTQYF. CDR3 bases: TGTGCCAGCAGCCCGACGGGTCGGGCAGATACGCAGTATTTT.

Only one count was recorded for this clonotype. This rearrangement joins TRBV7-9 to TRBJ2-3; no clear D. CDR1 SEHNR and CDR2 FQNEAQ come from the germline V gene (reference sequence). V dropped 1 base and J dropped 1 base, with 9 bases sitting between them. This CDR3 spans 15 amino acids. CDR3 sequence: CASSLGTVGTDTQYF. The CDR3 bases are TGTGCCAGCAGCTTAGGCACAGTTGGCACAGATACGCAGTATTTT.

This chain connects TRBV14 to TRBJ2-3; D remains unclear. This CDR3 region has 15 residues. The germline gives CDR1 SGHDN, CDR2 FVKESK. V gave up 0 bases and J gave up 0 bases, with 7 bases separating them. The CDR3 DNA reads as TGTGCCAGCAGCCAAGATCTAACTAGCACAGATACGCAGTATTTT. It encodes CASSQDLTSTDTQYF.

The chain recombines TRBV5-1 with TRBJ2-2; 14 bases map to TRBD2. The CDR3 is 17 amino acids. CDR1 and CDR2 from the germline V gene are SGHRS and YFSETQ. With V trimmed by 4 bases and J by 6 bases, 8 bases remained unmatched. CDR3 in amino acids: CASSPGLAGGHAGELFF. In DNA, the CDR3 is TGCGCCAGCAGCCCCGGACTAGCGGGAGGCCACGCCGGGGAGCTGTTTTTT.

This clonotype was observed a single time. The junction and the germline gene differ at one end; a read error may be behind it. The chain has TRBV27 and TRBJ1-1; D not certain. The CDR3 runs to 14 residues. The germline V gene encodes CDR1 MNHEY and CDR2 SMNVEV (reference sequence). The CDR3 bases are TGTGTCAGCAGTTTAGGGAGCGGTCGGAGTCTCCAAAACTTT. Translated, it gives CVSSLGSGRSLQNF.

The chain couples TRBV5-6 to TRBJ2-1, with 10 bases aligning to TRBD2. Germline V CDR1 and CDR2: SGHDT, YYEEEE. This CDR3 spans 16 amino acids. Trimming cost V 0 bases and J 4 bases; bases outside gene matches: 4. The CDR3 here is CASSLGGSGGYNEQFF. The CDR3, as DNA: TGTGCCAGCAGCTTGGGAGGTAGCGGGGGGTACAATGAGCAGTTCTTC. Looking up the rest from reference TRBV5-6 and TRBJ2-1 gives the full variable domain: DAGVTQSPTHLIKTRGQQVTLRCSPKSGHDTVSWYQQALGQGPQFIFQYYEEEERQRGNFPDRFSGHQFPNYSSELNVNALLLGDSALYLCASSLGGSGGYNEQFFGPGTRLTVL.

In DNA form, the CDR3 reads TGCAGCGCGGGAAGAGAAAAAGATACGCAGTATTTT. Protein: CSAGREKDTQYF. The chain links TRBV29-1 to TRBJ2-3, with TRBD2 as a possible D gene (5 bases). Trimming pared 7 bases from V and 5 bases from J, leaving 13 bases between. The CDR3 covers 12 residues. Germline-derived CDR1 and CDR2 are SQVTM and ANQGSEA.

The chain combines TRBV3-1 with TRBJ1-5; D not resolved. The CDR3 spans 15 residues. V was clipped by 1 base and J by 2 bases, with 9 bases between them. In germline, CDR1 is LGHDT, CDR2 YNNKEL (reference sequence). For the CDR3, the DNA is TGTGCCAGCAGCCAAGGACTGGAAGGCAATCAGCCCCAGCATTTT. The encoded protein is CASSQGLEGNQPQHF.